Listed below are T cell receptor beta chains from one sample, sequenced in a study of blood T cell repertoires in COVID-19. Some clones are missing from TCRdb's copy, which holds only in-frame ones; the method was immunoSEQ multiplex PCR. The sample yields around 360,000 clones, more than 75% seen once. Sequencing used PBMCs or T cells enriched from blood (not recorded which). The receptors originated from a man aged 35-49 years in a cohort exposed to, infected with or recovered from COVID-19 (not recorded which). CDR3s include the opening cysteine and the closing phenylalanine or tryptophan. A D gene is named only where the DNA matches it firmly. The size field is filled for only some rows; it gives once, few, many or a size class.

d_gene | abundance | j_gene | v_gene | CDR3aa | CDR3nt
- | - | TRBJ1-5 | TRBV19 | CASSMIGAGEINQPQHF | TGTGCCAGTAGTATGATTGGGGCAGGGGAAATCAATCAGCCCCAGCATTTT
TRBD2 | - | TRBJ2-3 | TRBV7-9 | CASSPWTSGTDTQYF | TGTGCCAGCAGCCCCTGGACTAGCGGCACAGATACGCAGTATTTT
- | - | TRBJ2-5 | TRBV7-2 | CASSLIDRTQYF | TGTGCCAGCAGCTTAATAGACAGGACCCAGTACTTC
TRBD1 | - | TRBJ2-7 | TRBV11-2 | CASSLQGTGPYEQYF | TGTGCCAGCAGCTTACAAGGGACAGGGCCCTACGAGCAGTACTTC
- | - | TRBJ1-6 | TRBV18 | CASSPDSNSPLHF | TGTGCCAGCTCACCGGACAGTAATTCACCCCTCCACTTT
- | - | TRBJ2-1 | TRBV6-2/TRBV6-3 | CASSYRGQTRINEQFF | TGTGCCAGCAGTTACCGTGGACAGACCAGGATCAATGAGCAGTTCTTC
- | - | TRBJ2-5 | TRBV5-5 | CASSFISEVRETQYF | TGTGCCAGCAGCTTCATAAGTGAGGTCCGAGAGACCCAGTACTTC
- | - | TRBJ1-3 | TRBV19 | CASSVTGVVGNTIYF | TGTGCCAGTAGCGTCACAGGCGTGGTTGGAAACACCATATATTTT
- | - | TRBJ1-2 | TRBV6-5 | CASSYSGGFKGGYTF | TGTGCCAGCAGTTACTCGGGAGGGTTTAAGGGTGGCTACACCTTC
- | - | TRBJ1-3 | TRBV7-2 | CASSLGQGIGNTIYF | TGTGCCAGCAGCTTAGGTCAGGGAATTGGAAACACCATATATTTT
TRBD2 | - | TRBJ2-1 | TRBV6-4 | CASSAGTSGIVEQFF | TGTGCCAGCAGTGCAGGGACTAGCGGGATCGTTGAGCAGTTCTTC
TRBD1 | - | TRBJ1-3 | TRBV9 | CASSVDGQVGNTIYF | TGTGCCAGCAGCGTTGACGGACAGGTCGGAAACACCATATATTTT
- | - | TRBJ2-2 | TRBV25-1 | CASSVTGELFF | TGTGCCAGCAGTGTAACCGGGGAGCTGTTTTTT
TRBD1 | - | TRBJ1-1 | TRBV6-5 | CASKGQGALNTEAFF | TGTGCCAGCAAAGGACAGGGGGCCTTGAACACTGAAGCTTTCTTT
- | - | TRBJ2-1 | TRBV6-1 | CASSSGINSYNEQFF | TGTGCCAGCAGTTCAGGGATCAACTCCTACAATGAGCAGTTCTTC
- | - | TRBJ2-7 | TRBV6-5 | CASGSQGSEQYF | TGTGCCAGCGGCTCCCAGGGTTCCGAGCAGTACTTC
- | - | TRBJ2-6 | TRBV14 | CASSPRGPTTGANVLTF | TGTGCCAGCAGCCCGCGCGGGCCCACGACAGGGGCCAACGTCCTGACTTTC
TRBD2 | once | TRBJ2-1 | TRBV7-9 | CASSSYSGRYEQFF | TGTGCCAGCAGCTCCTATAGCGGGAGGTATGAGCAGTTCTTC
TRBD1 | - | TRBJ2-7 | TRBV7-6 | CASSLVGDSGDEQYF | TGTGCCAGCAGCTTAGTGGGGGACAGCGGCGACGAGCAGTACTTC
TRBD1 | - | TRBJ2-7 | TRBV6-1 | CASSEGTGGLWEQYF | TGTGCCAGCAGTGAGGGGACAGGGGGCCTCTGGGAGCAGTACTTC
TRBD2 | - | TRBJ2-3 | TRBV7-9 | CASSPTSGRVTDTQYF | TGTGCCAGCAGCCCGACTAGCGGGAGGGTTACAGATACGCAGTATTTT
TRBD1 | - | TRBJ1-2 | TRBV10-1 | CASSDSGTGALYGYTF | TGCGCTAGCAGTGATTCCGGGACAGGGGCCCTCTATGGCTACACCTTC
TRBD1 | - | TRBJ2-3 | TRBV27 | CASSPTGYTQYF | TGTGCCAGCAGTCCGACAGGGTATACGCAGTATTTT
- | - | TRBJ2-5 | TRBV5-4 | CASSTDGWKTQYF | TGTGCCAGCAGCACCGACGGGTGGAAGACCCAGTACTTC
TRBD1 | - | TRBJ1-4 | TRBV28 | CASSKTTGAEKLFF | TGTGCCAGCAGTAAGACGACAGGGGCTGAAAAACTGTTTTTT
- | - | TRBJ1-6 | TRBV3-1/TRBV3-2 | CASSQDPRFSPLHF | TGTGCCAGCAGCCAAGACCCGCGATTTTCACCCCTCCACTTT
- | - | TRBJ1-5 | TRBV5-5 | CASSLDQGSQPQHF | TGTGCCAGCAGCTTGGACCAGGGAAGTCAGCCCCAGCATTTT
- | - | TRBJ2-7 | TRBV6-5 | CASTLRRGSQGEQYF | TGTGCCAGCACCTTACGTAGAGGGAGTCAAGGCGAGCAGTACTTC
- | few | TRBJ1-1 | TRBV12-3/TRBV12-4 | CASLRRQNTEAFF | TGTGCCAGCCTGAGGAGGCAGAACACTGAAGCTTTCTTT
- | - | TRBJ1-3 | TRBV29-1 | CSVEMASGNTIYF | TGCAGCGTTGAGATGGCATCCGGAAACACCATATATTTT